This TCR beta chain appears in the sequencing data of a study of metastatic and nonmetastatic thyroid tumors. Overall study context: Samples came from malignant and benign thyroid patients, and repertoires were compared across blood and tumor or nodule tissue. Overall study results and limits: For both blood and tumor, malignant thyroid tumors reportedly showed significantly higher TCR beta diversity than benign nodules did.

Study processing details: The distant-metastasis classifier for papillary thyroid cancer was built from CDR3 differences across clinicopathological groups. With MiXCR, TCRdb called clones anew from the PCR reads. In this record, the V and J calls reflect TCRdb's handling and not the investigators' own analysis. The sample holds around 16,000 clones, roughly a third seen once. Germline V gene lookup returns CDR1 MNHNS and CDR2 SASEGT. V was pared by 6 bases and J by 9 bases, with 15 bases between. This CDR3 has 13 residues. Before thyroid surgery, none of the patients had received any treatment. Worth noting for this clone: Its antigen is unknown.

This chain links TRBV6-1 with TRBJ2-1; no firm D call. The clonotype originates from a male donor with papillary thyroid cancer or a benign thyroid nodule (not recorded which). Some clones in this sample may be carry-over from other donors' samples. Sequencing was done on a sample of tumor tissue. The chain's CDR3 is CASSRIPGGEQFF. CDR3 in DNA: TGTGCCAGCAGCCGAATCCCGGGTGGTGAGCAGTTCTTC.